The 8 T cell receptor beta chains given below trace back to one sample, sequenced in a study of shared clonotypes between healthy human individuals (TCRdb year 2020). Libraries were built with the immunoSEQ multiplex PCR assay. TCRdb re-hosts the immuneACCESS table, in-frame sequences only. Its copies lack some clones; in the studies checked, an unresolved V gene accounts for under half of them, and the cause for the rest is not known. In all, the sample holds approximately 2.4 million clones, and more than 90% of those were seen once. The ten largest clones capture 0.1% to 0.15% of the sample. The specimen was naive CD4+ T cells sorted from blood. The meaning of the sample's cell subset or site label: CD45RA+ positively selected. The receptors here all came from a young man in good health.

J is TRBJ2-7 and V is TRBV7-2; no clear D gene. The V and J ends lost 5 bases and 2 bases respectively, with 16 bases between them. Germline-derived CDR1 and CDR2 are SGHTA and FQGNSA. The CDR3 loop spans 15 amino acids. For the CDR3, the DNA is TGTGCCAGCAGCCTGCAAGCCTCCAATCCCTACGAGCAGTACTTC. This gives the protein CASSLQASNPYEQYF.

This chain uses TRBV11-2 with TRBJ2-1; D is undetermined. The CDR3 totals 16 residues. Germline CDR1 is SGHAT and CDR2 is FQNNGV. V lost 2 bases and J 0 bases, leaving 11 bases between the germline ends. CDR3 residues: CASSLTLSSSYNEQFF. The CDR3 DNA reads as TGTGCCAGCAGCTTAACATTATCGAGCTCCTACAATGAGCAGTTCTTC.

As to this clone: At the DNA level, this CDR3 is encoded by other sequences in the same sample as well. The gene calls are TRBV6-6 and TRBJ1-6; no clear D gene. V gave up 0 bases and J gave up 10 bases, with 4 bases separating them. This CDR3 comprises 12 residues. In germline, CDR1 is MNHNY, CDR2 SVGAGI (reference sequence). This chain's CDR3 is CASSYSGSPLHF. CDR3 nucleotide sequence: TGTGCCAGCAGTTACTCGGGGTCACCCCTCCACTTT.

This chain uses TRBV7-9 with TRBJ1-4; 9 nucleotides align to TRBD1. Germline lookup yields CDR1 SEHNR and CDR2 FQNEAQ (reference sequence). The CDR3 is 15 amino acids. Trimming took 5 bases from V and 5 from J; bases not matched to a gene: 6. The CDR3 DNA sequence: TGTGCCAGCAGCACCACAGGGGGCGCCAATGAAAAACTGTTTTTT. Its translation is CASSTTGGANEKLFF.

The DNA of the CDR3 is TGTGCTAGTGGTTTCTGGCAGGGGGAGGGCACCGGGGAGCTGTTTTTT. It encodes CASGFWQGEGTGELFF. This chain links TRBV12-5 with TRBJ2-2; either TRBD1 or TRBD2 may fit D (7 bases each). CDR3 length: 16 residues. Germline V gene data show CDR1 as LGHNT and CDR2 as FRNRAP. V was pared by 3 bases and J by 4 bases, with 15 bases between. Using reference TRBV12-5 and TRBJ2-2 for the parts outside the CDR3, the full variable domain is DARVTQTPRHKVTEMGQEVTMRCQPILGHNTVFWYRQTMMQGLELLAYFRNRAPLDDSGMPKDRFSAEMPDATLATLKIQPSEPRDSAVYFCASGFWQGEGTGELFFGEGSRLTVL.

This chain connects TRBV19 to TRBJ1-6; 8 nucleotides match TRBD1. Germline-derived CDR1 and CDR2 are LNHDA and SQIVND (reference sequence). This CDR3 region has 16 residues. The trim removed 4 bases at V and 5 bases at J, leaving 7 bases unmatched. This CDR3 is CASSTLTGGNNSPLHF. The CDR3 nucleotides read TGTGCCAGTAGTACCCTCACAGGGGGTAATAATTCACCCCTCCACTTT.

V usage is TRBV5-4 and J usage is TRBJ1-2; 9 nucleotides match TRBD1. This CDR3 has 14 amino acids. The V and J ends lost 5 bases and 8 bases, in that order; junction bases with no gene match: 10. Germline CDR1 reads SGHNT; CDR2 reads YYREEE (reference sequence). In nucleotides, the CDR3 is TGTGCCAGCAGTCGTGGGACAGGGCCGGGAGGCTACACCTTC. It yields the protein CASSRGTGPGGYTF.

This clone was seen just once. CDR3 nucleotide sequence: TGTGCCAGCAGTGAATGGGGGAAGGAAAAACTGTTTTTT. This sequence encodes CASSEWGKEKLFF. The gene calls are TRBV2 and TRBJ1-4; possibly TRBD1 for D (5 bases). The germline V gene has CDR1 SNHLY and CDR2 FYNNEI. This CDR3 is built from 13 residues. V lost 2 bases to trimming and J lost 8 bases, with 9 bases between them.